The entry that follows covers one TCR beta chain sequence. Other DNA sequences in this specimen translate into the identical CDR3. Running of the assay took place at deep level. Libraries were prepared by immunoSEQ multiplex PCR; TCRdb keeps only in-frame clonotypes and omits some of them. This sample yields a few million clones, of which about 90% are seen a single time; approximately 0.41% belongs to the top ten. This entry is derived from a study of shared clonotypes between healthy human individuals. About the research overall: The people who gave samples were a couple of women and three men aged 18 to 49.

V gave up 0 bases and J gave up 0 bases; unmatched junction bases: 2. CDR1 and CDR2 (germline): SGHTA, FQGNSA. The CDR3 has 16 residues. Healthy adults negative for HIV, lacking recent acute infections or vaccinations, served as donors. The sequenced material came from naive CD4+ T cells from PBMCs. Described subset: CD45RA+ positively selected. The origin of this receptor is a man aged 18-30 years in good health. Some clones in this sample may be carry-over from other donors' samples. The chain combines TRBV7-2 with TRBJ2-1; 7 bases match TRBD2. In nucleotides, the CDR3 is TGTGCCAGCAGCTTAGCTCTAGCGGTCTCCTACAATGAGCAGTTCTTC. It encodes CASSLALAVSYNEQFF.